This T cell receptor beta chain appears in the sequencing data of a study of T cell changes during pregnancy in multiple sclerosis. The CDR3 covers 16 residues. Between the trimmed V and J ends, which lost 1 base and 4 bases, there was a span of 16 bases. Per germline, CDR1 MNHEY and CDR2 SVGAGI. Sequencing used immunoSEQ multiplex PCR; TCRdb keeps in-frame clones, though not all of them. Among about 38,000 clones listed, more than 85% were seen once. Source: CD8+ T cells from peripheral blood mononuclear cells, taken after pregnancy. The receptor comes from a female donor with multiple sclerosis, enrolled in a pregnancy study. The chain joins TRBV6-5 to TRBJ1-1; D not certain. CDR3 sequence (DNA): TGTGCCAGCAGTTACTTCTTTACAAGGGAGGGCACTGAAGCTTTCTTT. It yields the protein CASSYFFTREGTEAFF.